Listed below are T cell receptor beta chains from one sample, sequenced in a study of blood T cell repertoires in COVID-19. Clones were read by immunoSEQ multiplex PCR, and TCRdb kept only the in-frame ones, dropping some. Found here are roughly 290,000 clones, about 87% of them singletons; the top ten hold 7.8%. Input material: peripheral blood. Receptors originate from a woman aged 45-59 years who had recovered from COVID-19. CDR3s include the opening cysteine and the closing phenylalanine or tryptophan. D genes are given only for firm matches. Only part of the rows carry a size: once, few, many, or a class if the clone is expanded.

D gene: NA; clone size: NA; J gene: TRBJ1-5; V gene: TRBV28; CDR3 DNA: TGTGCCAGCAGTTTAAACAGGGACCCGGTTAAGCCCCAGCATTTT; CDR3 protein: CASSLNRDPVKPQHF
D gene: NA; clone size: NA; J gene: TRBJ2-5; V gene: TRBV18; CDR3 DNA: TGTGCCAGCTCACCACCCATAGGGGCGGAGACCCAGTACTTC; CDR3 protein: CASSPPIGAETQYF
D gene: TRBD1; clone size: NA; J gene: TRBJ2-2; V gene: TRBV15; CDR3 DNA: TGTGCCACCAGCAGAGCCGGGACAGGGGCCGGGGAGCTGTTTTTT; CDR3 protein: CATSRAGTGAGELFF
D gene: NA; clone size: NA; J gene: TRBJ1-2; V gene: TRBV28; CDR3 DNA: TGTGCCAGCAGTTTCGGGGTTGGGAGATTTGACGGCTACACCTTC; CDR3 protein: CASSFGVGRFDGYTF
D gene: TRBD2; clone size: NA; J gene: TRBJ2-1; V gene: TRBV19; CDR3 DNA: TGTGCCAGTAGGACTAGCGGGCCCTCCTACAATGAGCAGTTCTTC; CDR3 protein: CASRTSGPSYNEQFF
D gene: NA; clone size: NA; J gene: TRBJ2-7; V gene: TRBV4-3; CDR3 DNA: TGCGCCAGCAGCCAAGAAGGAGCAACCTCCTACGAGCAGTACTTC; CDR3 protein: CASSQEGATSYEQYF
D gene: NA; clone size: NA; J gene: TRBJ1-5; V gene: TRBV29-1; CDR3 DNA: TGCAGCGTTGATGCGGGGGGCCTCGATCAGCCCCAGCATTTT; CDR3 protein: CSVDAGGLDQPQHF
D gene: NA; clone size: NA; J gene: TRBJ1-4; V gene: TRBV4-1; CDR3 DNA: TGCGCCAGCCAAGAAAAACTGTTTTTT; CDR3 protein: CASQEKLFF
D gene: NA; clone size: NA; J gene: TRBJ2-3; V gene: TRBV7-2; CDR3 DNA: TGTGCCAGCAGCTTAGTTCCCGGGACAATTCCCACAGATACGCAGTATTTT; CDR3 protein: CASSLVPGTIPTDTQYF
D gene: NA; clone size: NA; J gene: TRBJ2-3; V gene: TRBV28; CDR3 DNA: TGTGCCAGCAGTTTTCAGCAGGGGTCGAGGACAGATACGCAGTATTTT; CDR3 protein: CASSFQQGSRTDTQYF
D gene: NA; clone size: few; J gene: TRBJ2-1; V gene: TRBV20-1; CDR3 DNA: TGCAGTGCTAGGGGCAGCAGGTTCCCGTTCTTC; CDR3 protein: CSARGSRFPFF
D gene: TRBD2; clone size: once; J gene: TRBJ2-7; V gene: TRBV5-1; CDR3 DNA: TGCGCCAGCAGCCTCCAAGGGAAGGGGGCTAGCGGGAGATCAGGAGAGCAGTACTTC; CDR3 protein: CASSLQGKGASGRSGEQYF
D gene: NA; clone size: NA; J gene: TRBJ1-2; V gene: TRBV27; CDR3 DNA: TGTGCCAGCAGTCGAGACAACTACTATGGCTACACCTTC; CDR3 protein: CASSRDNYYGYTF
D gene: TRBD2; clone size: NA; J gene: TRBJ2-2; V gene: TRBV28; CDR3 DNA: TGTGCCAGCAGTCCAACTAGCGGCCTTCGGGGGGAGCTGTTTTTT; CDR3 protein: CASSPTSGLRGELFF
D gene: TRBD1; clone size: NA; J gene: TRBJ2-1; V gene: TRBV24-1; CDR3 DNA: TGTGCCACCAGTGATCCTACCGGGACAGGTTACAATGAGCAGTTCTTC; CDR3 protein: CATSDPTGTGYNEQFF
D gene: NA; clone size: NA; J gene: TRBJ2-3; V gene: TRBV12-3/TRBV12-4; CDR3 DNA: TGTGCCAGCGGAGGGAATACGCAGTATTTT; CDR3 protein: CASGGNTQYF
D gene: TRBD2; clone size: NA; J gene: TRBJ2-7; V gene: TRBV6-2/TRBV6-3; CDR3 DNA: TGTGCCAGCAGTTTAGGGACTACTCCCTACGAGCAGTACTTC; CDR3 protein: CASSLGTTPYEQYF
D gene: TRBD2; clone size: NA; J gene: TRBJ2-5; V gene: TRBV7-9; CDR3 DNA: TGTGCCAGCAGCGCTTTGATCGCGGGAGTCTTGGAGACCCAGTACTTC; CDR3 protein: CASSALIAGVLETQYF
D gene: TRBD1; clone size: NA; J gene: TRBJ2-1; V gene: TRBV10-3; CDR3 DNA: TGTGCCATCAGTGAGCAGATACAGGGGGCAAGGAATGAGCAGTTCTTC; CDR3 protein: CAISEQIQGARNEQFF
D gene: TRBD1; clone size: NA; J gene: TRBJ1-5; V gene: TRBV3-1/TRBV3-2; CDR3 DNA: TGTGCCAGCAGCCAAGGACAGGGGGCGGGGAGTCAGCCCCAGCATTTT; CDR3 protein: CASSQGQGAGSQPQHF
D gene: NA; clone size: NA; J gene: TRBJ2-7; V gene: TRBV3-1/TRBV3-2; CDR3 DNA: TGTGCCAGCAGCCAAGATCGGGAAGGCTACGAGCAGTACTTC; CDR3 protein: CASSQDREGYEQYF
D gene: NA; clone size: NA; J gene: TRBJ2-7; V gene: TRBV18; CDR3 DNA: TGTGCCAGCTCACCCCCCCGGGGTGCCTACGAGCAGTACTTC; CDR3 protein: CASSPPRGAYEQYF
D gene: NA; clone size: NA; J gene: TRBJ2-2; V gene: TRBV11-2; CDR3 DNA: TGTGCCAGCAGCTTAGGATCGGACACCGGGGAGCTGTTTTTT; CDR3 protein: CASSLGSDTGELFF
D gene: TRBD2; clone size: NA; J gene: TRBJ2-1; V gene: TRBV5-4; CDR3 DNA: TGTGCCAGCAGCTTGGAGTCTAGCGGGAGGTATGAGCAGTTCTTC; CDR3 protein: CASSLESSGRYEQFF
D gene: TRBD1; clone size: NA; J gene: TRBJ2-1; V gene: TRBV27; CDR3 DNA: TGTGCCAGCAGTGACACAGGGGCCAGCTCCTACAATGAGCAGTTCTTC; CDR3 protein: CASSDTGASSYNEQFF
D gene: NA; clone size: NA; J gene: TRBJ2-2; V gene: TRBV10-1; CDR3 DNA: TGCGCCAGCATGTTGAGGGGGAGGAACACCGGGGAGCTGTTTTTT; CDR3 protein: CASMLRGRNTGELFF
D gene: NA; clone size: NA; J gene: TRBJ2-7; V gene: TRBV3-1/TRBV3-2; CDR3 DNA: TGTGCCAGCAGCCAAGACTTGCTAATCCCCACCTACGAGCAGTACTTC; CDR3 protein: CASSQDLLIPTYEQYF
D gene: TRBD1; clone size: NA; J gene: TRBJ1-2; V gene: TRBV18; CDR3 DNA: TGTGCCAGCTCACCACCTTCGAGGACAGGGGGAAACTATGGCTACACCTTC; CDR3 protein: CASSPPSRTGGNYGYTF
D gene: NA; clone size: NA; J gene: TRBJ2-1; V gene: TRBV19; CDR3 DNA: TGTGCCAGTAGTATAATCACCGGGAGCTCCTACAATGAGCAGTTCTTC; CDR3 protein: CASSIITGSSYNEQFF
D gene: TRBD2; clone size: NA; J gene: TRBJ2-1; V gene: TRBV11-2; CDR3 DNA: TGTGCCAGCAGCTTAACTAGCGGGAGAGTCGACAATGAGCAGTTCTTC; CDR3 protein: CASSLTSGRVDNEQFF
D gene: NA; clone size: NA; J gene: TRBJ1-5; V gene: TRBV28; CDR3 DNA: TGTGCCAGCAGTCAGCTCACAGGCAATCAGCCCCAGCATTTT; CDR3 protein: CASSQLTGNQPQHF
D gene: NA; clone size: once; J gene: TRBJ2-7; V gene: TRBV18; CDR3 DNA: TGTGCCAGCTCACCACTCGAACGCGTCTACTCCTCTAAGCAGTACTTC; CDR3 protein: CASSPLERVYSSKQYF
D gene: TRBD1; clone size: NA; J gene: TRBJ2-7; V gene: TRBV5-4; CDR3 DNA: TGTGCCAGCAGAAGGGGGGCGGGACAGGCCTACGAGCAGTACTTC; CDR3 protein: CASRRGAGQAYEQYF
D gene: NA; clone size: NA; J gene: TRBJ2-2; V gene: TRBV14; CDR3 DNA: TGTGCCAGCAGCCAAGAACTGTCTAGCGTGAACACCGGGGAGCTGTTTTTT; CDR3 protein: CASSQELSSVNTGELFF
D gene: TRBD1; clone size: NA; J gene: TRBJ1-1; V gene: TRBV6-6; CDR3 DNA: TGTGCCAGCAGTCACGGGACAGATGAAGCTTTCTTT; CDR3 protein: CASSHGTDEAFF
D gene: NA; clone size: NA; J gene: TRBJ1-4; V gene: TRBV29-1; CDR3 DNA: TGCAGCGTTGCGATGAGGTTTGCGGAAAAACTGTTTTTT; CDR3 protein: CSVAMRFAEKLFF